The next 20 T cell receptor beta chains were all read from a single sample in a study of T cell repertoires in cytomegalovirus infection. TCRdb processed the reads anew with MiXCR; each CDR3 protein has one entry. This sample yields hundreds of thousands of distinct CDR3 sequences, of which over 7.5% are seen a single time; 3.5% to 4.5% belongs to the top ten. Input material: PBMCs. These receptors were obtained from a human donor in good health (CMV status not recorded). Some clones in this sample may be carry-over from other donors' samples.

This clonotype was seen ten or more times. CDR3 DNA sequence: TGTGCCAGCAGCATTGAACAGCAGGGGGCGCCGGGAAACACCATATATTTT. Amino acid sequence: CASSIEQQGAPGNTIYF. The V call is TRBV7-9, the J call TRBJ1-3; 8 positions agree with TRBD1. Germline CDR1 and CDR2: SEHNR and FQNEAQ (reference sequence). Trimming cost V 5 bases and J 4 bases; bases outside gene matches: 13. CDR3 size: 17 residues.

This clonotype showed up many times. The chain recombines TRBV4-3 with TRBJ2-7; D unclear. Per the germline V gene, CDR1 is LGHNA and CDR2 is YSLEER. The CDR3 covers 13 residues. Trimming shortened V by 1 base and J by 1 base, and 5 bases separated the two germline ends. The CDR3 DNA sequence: TGCGCCAGCAGCCAAGGCGGATCCTACGAGCAGTACTTC. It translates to CASSQGGSYEQYF.

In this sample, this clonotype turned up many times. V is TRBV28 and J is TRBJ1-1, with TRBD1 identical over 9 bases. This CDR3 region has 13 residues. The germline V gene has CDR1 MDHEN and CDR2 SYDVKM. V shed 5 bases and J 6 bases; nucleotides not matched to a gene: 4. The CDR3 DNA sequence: TGTGCCAGCAGTCCCCGACAGGGGGCTGAAGCTTTCTTT. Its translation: CASSPRQGAEAFF.

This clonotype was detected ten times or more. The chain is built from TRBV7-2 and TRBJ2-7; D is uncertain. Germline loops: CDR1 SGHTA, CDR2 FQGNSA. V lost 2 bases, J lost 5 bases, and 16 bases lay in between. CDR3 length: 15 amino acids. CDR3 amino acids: CASSLTTTPNHEQYF. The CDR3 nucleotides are TGTGCCAGCAGCTTAACGACCACCCCCAACCACGAGCAGTACTTC.

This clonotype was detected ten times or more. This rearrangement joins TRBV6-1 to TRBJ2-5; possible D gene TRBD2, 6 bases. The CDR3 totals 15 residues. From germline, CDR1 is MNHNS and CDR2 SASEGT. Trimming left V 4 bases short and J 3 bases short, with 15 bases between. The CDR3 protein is CASSGNRQREETQYF. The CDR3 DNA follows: TGTGCCAGCAGTGGAAACAGGCAGCGGGAAGAGACCCAGTACTTC.

The CDR3: CAWRPPSGPTGELFF. In nucleotides, the CDR3 is TGTGCCTGGAGGCCGCCTAGCGGCCCCACCGGGGAGCTGTTTTTT. The rearrangement joins TRBV30 to TRBJ2-2, with 7 positions matching TRBD2. Losses at the gene ends were 3 bases for V and 4 bases for J; bases not matched to a gene: 8. The CDR3 is made up of 15 amino acids. Per the germline V gene, CDR1 is GTSNPN and CDR2 is SVGIG (reference sequence).

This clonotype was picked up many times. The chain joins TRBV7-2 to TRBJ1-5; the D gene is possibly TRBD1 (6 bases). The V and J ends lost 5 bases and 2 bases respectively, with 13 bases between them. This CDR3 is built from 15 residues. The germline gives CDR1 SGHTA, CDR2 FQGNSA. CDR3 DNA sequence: TGTGCCAGCAGCCTTACAGGGCTGGGCAATCAGCCCCAGCATTTT. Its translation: CASSLTGLGNQPQHF.

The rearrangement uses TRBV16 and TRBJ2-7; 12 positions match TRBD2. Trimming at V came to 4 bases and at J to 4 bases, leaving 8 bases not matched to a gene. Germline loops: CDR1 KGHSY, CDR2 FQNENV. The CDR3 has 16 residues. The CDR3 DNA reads TGTGCCAGCAGCCTACCTAGCGGGAGGGATCGGTACGAGCAGTACTTC. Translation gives CASSLPSGRDRYEQYF.

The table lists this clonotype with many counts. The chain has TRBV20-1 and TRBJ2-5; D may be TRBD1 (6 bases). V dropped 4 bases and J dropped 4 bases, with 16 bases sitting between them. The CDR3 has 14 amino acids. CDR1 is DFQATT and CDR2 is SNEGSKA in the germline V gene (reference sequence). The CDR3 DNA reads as TGCAGTGCTACCGACAGGATGGGAAGAGAGACCCAGTACTTC. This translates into CSATDRMGRETQYF.

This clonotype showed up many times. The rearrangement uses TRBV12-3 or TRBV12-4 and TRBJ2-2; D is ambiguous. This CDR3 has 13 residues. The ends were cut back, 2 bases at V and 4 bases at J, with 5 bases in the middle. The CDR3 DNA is TGTGCCAGCAGTTTAATCGTCACCGGGGAGCTGTTTTTT. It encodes CASSLIVTGELFF.

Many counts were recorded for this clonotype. CDR3 nucleotide sequence: TGTGCCAGCAGTTTATGGGGGAGCTCCTACAATGAGCAGTTCTTC. This translates into CASSLWGSSYNEQFF. J is TRBJ2-1 and V is TRBV28; D might be TRBD2 (5 bases). CDR3 length: 15 residues. CDR1 is MDHEN, CDR2 SYDVKM, per germline. The germline V and J ends were trimmed by 0 bases and 0 bases, with 6 bases remaining between them.

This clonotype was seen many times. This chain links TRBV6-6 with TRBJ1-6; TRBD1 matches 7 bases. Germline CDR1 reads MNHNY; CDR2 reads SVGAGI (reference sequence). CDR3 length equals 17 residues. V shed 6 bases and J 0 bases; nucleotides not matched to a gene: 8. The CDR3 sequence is CASRPPGQSSYNSPLHF. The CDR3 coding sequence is TGTGCCAGCAGGCCTCCGGGACAGAGCTCCTATAATTCACCCCTCCACTTT.

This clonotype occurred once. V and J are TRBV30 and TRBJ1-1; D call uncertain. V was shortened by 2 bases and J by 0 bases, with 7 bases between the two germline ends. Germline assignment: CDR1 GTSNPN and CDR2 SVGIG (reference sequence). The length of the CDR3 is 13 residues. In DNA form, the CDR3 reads TGTGCCTGGAGTCACGGGTTGAACACTGAAGCTTTCTTT. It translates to CAWSHGLNTEAFF.

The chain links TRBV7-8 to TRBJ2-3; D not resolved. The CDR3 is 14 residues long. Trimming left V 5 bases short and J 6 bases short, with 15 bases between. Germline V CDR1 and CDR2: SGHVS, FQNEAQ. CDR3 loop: CASSDDSFGDTQYF. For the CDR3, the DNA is TGTGCCAGCAGCGACGACTCATTTGGGGATACGCAGTATTTT.

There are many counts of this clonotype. Here the CDR3 DNA reads TGTGCCAGCAGGGGTGGTGGAAACACCATATATTTT. Protein product: CASRGGGNTIYF. V is TRBV7-2 and J is TRBJ1-3; D is unresolved. The CDR3 has 12 residues. Trimming shortened V by 6 bases and J by 3 bases, and 6 bases separated the two germline ends. The germline V gene encodes CDR1 SGHTA and CDR2 FQGNSA.

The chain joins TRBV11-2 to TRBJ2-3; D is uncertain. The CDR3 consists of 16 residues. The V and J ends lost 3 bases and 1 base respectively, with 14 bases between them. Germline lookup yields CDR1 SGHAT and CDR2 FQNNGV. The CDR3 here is CASSFTRGSRTDTQYF. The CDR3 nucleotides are TGTGCCAGCAGCTTTACCAGAGGTAGCCGCACAGATACGCAGTATTTT.

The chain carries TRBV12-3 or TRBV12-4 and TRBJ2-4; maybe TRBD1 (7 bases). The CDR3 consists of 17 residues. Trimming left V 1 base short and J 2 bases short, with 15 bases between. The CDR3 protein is CASSLGQGGLTKNIQYF. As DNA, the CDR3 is TGTGCCAGCAGTTTAGGACAGGGAGGTCTTACCAAAAACATTCAGTACTTC.

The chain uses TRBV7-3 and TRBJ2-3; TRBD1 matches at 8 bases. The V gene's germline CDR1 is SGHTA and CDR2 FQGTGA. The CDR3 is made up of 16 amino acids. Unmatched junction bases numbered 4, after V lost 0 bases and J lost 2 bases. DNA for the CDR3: TGTGCCAGCAGCTTAACGGACAGGGCTGCCACAGATACGCAGTATTTT. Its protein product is CASSLTDRAATDTQYF.

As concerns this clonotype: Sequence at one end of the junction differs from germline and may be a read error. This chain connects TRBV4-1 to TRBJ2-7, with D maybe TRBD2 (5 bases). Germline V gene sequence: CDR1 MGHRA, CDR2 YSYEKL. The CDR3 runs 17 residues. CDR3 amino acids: CASSPSGLDSFSYEQYF. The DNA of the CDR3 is TGTGCCAGCAGCCCATCAGGACTGGACTCCTTCTCCTACGAGCAGTACTTC.

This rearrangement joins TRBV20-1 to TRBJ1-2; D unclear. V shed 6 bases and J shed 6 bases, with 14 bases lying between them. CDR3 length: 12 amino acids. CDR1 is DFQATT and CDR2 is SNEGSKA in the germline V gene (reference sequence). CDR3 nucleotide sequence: TGCAGTGCCCCGGGCCTTACCCATGGCTACACCTTC. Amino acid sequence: CSAPGLTHGYTF.